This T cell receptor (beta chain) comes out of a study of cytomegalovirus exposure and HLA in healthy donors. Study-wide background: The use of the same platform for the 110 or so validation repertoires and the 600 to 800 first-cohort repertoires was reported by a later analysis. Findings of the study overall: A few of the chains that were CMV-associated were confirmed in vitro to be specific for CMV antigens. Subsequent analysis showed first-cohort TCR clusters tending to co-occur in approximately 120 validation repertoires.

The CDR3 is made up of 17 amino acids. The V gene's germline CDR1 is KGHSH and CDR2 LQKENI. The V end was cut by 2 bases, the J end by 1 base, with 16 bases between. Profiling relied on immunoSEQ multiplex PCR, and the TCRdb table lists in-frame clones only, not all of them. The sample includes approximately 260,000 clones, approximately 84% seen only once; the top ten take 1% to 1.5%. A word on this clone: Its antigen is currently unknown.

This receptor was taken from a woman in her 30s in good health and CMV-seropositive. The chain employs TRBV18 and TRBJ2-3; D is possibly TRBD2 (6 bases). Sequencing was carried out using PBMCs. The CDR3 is CASSPEIGGKGTDTQYF. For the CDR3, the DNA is TGTGCCAGCTCACCAGAGATCGGCGGGAAGGGCACAGATACGCAGTATTTT.